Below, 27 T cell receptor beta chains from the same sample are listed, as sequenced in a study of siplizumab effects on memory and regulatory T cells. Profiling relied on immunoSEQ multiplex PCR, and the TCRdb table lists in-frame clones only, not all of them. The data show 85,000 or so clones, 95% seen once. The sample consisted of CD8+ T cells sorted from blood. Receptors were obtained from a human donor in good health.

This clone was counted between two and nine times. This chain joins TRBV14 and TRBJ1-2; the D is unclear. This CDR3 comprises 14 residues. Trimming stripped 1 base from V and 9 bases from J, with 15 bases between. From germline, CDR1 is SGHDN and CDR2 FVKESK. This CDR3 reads CASSQGVGSRRYTF. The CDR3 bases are TGTGCCAGCAGCCAAGGGGTCGGGTCGAGACGCTACACCTTC. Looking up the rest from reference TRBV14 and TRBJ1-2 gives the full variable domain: EAGVTQFPSHSVIEKGQTVTLRCDPISGHDNLYWYRRVMGKEIKFLLHFVKESKQDESGMPNNRFLAERTGGTYSTLKVQPAELEDSGVYFCASSQGVGSRRYTFGSGTRLTVV.

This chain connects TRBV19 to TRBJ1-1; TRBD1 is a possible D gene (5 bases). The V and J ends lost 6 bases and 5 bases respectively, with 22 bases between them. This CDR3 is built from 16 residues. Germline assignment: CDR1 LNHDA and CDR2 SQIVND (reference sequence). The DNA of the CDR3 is TGTGCCAGTAGCAACCTAGCCGGGACCCCAGGAACTGAAGCTTTCTTT. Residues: CASSNLAGTPGTEAFF.

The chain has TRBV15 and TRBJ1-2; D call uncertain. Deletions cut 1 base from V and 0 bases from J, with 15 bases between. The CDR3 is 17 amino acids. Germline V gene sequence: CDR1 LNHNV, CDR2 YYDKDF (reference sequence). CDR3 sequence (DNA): TGTGCCACCAGCAGAGGCCCGGAGACACCTTCTAACTATGGCTACACCTTC. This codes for CATSRGPETPSNYGYTF.

In nucleotides, the CDR3 is TGTGCCAGCAGTCTGAGGGGGACAGCCAACAATGAGCAGTTCTTC. Translation: CASSLRGTANNEQFF. The chain joins TRBV27 to TRBJ2-1, with TRBD1 matching 7 bases. Germline V CDR1 and CDR2: MNHEY, SMNVEV (reference sequence). CDR3 length: 15 residues. The junction had 9 bases not matched to a gene; V was cut back by 5 bases and J by 5 bases.

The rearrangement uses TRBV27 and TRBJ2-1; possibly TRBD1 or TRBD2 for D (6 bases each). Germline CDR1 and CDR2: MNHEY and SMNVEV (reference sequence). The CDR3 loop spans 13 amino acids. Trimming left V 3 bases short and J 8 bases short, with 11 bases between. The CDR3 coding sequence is TGTGCCAGCAGTTTGGCCGGGGGCTATGAGCAGTTCTTC. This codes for CASSLAGGYEQFF.

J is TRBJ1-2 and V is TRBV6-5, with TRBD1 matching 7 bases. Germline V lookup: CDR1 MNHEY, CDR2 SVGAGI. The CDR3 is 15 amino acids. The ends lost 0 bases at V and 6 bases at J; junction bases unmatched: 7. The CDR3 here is CASSYSSPTGDGYTF. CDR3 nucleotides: TGTGCCAGCAGTTACTCGTCCCCAACAGGGGATGGCTACACCTTC.

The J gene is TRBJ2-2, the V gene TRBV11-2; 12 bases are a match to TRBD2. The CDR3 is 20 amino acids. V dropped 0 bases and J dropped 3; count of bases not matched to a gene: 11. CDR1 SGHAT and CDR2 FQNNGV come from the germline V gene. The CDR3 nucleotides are TGTGCCAGCAGCTTAGATTCTCCTAGCGGGAGGGCCGTTTACACCGGGGAGCTGTTTTTT. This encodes CASSLDSPSGRAVYTGELFF.

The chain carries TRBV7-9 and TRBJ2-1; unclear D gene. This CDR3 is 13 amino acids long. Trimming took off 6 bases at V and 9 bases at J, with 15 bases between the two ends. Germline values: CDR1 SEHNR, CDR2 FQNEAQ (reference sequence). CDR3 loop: CASSSPEKPEQFF. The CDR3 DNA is TGTGCCAGCAGTTCGCCGGAGAAACCTGAGCAGTTCTTC.

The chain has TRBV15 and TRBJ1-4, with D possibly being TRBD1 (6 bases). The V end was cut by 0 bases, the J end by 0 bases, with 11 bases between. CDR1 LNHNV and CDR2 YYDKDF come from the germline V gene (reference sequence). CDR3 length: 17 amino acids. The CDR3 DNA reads TGTGCCACCAGCAGAGAGAGGTGGACAGCAACTAATGAAAAACTGTTTTTT. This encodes CATSRERWTATNEKLFF.

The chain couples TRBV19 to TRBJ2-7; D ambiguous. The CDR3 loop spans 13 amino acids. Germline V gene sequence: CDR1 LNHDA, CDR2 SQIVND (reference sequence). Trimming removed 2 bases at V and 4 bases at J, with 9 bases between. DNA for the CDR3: TGTGCCAGTAGTATATATCTAACATACGAGCAGTACTTC. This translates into CASSIYLTYEQYF.

DNA for the CDR3: TGTGCCAGCAGGAGGGGGGTGGGAGACACTGAAGCTTTCTTT. The encoded protein is CASRRGVGDTEAFF. This sequence joins TRBV2 and TRBJ1-1, with D perhaps matching TRBD1 (6 bases). The CDR3 runs 14 residues. The germline gives CDR1 SNHLY, CDR2 FYNNEI. V was trimmed by 6 bases and J by 3 bases, leaving 14 bases between them.

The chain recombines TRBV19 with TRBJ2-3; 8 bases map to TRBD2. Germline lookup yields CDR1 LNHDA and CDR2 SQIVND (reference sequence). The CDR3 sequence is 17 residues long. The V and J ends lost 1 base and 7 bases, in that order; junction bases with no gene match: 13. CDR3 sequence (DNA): TGTGCCAGTAGTATAGTCGTACACGGGAGGGCCGGGCATACGCAGTATTTT. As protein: CASSIVVHGRAGHTQYF.

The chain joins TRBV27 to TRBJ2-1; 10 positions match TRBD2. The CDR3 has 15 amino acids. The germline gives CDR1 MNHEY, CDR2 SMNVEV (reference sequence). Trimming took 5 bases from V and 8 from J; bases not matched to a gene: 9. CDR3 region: CASSATSGISDEQFF. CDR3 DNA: TGTGCCAGCAGTGCTACTAGCGGGATATCGGATGAGCAGTTCTTC.

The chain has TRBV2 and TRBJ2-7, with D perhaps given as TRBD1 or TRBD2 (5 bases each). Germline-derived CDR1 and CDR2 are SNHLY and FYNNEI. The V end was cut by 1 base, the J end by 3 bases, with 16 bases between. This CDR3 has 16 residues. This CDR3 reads CASSEDGGVRYYEQYF. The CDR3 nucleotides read TGTGCCAGCAGTGAAGATGGGGGAGTCCGTTACTACGAGCAGTACTTC.

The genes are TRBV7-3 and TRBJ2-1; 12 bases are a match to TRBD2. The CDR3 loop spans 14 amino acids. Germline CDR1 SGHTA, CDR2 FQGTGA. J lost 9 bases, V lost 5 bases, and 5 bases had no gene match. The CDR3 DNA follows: TGTGCCAGCAGCATTGGACTAGCGGGGACTGAGCAGTTCTTC. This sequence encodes CASSIGLAGTEQFF.

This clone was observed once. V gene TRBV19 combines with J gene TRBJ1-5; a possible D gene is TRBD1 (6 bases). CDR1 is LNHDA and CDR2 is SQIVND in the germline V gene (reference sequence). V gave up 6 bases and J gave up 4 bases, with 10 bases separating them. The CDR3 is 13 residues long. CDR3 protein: CASSLQGNQPQHF. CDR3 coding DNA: TGTGCCAGTAGCTTACAGGGAAATCAGCCCCAGCATTTT.

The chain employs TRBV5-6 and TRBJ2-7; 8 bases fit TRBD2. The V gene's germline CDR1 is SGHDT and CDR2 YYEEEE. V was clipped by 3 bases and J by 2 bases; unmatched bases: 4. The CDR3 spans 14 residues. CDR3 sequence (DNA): TGTGCCAGCAGCTCTAGCGGGTTAACCTACGAGCAGTACTTC. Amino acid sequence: CASSSSGLTYEQYF. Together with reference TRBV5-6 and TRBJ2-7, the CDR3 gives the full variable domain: DAGVTQSPTHLIKTRGQQVTLRCSPKSGHDTVSWYQQALGQGPQFIFQYYEEEERQRGNFPDRFSGHQFPNYSSELNVNALLLGDSALYLCASSSSGLTYEQYFGPGTRLTVT.

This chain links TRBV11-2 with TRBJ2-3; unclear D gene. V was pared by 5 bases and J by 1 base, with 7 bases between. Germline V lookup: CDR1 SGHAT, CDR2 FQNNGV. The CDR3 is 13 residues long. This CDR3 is CASSQWGTDTQYF. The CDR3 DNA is TGTGCCAGCAGCCAATGGGGCACAGATACGCAGTATTTT.

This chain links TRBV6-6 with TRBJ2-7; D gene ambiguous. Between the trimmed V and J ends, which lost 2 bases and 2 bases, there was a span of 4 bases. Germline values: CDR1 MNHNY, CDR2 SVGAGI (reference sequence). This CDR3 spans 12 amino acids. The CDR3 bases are TGTGCCAGCAGTTACCCAGCCTACGAGCAGTACTTC. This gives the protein CASSYPAYEQYF.

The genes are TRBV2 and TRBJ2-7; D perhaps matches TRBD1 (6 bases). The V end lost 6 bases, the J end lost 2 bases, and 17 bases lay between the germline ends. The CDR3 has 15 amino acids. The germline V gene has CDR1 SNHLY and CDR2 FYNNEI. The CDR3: CASSDPGQNPYEQYF. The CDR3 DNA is TGTGCCAGCAGCGACCCAGGACAGAACCCCTACGAGCAGTACTTC.

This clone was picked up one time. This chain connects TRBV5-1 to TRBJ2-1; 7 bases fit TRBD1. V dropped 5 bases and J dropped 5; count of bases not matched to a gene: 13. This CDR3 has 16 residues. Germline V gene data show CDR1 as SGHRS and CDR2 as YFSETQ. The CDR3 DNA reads TGCGCCAGCAGGTGGGGATACAGGGGTGGAGACAATGAGCAGTTCTTC. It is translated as CASRWGYRGGDNEQFF.

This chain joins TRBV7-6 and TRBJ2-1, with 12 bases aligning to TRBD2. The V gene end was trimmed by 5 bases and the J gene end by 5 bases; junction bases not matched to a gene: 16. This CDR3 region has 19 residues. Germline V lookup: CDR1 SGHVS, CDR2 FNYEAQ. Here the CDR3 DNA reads TGTGCCAGCAGCCTTACGACCATCGACCTAGCGGGAGGGAACAATGAGCAGTTCTTC. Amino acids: CASSLTTIDLAGGNNEQFF.

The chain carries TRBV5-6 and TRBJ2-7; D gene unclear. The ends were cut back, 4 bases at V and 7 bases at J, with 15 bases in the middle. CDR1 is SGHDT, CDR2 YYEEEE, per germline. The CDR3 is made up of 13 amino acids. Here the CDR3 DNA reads TGTGCCAGCAGCGTAGGGCCCTCGAAAGAGCAGTACTTC. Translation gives CASSVGPSKEQYF.

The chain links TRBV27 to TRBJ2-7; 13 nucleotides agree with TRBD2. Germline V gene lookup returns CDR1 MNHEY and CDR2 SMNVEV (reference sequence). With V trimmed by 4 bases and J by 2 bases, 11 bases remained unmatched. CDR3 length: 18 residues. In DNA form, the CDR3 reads TGTGCCAGCAGTTCTCGAAACGGACTAGCGGGAGAAACCTACGAGCAGTACTTC. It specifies CASSSRNGLAGETYEQYF.

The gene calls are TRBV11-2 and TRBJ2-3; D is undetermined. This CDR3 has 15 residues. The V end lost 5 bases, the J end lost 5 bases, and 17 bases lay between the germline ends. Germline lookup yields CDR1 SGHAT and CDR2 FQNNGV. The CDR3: CASSPEVRPKDTQYF. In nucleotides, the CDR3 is TGTGCCAGCAGCCCAGAGGTCCGTCCGAAAGATACGCAGTATTTT.

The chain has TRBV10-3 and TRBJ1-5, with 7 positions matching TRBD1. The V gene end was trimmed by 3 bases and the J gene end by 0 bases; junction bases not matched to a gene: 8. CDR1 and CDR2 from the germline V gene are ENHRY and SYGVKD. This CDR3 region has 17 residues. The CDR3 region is CAISEGGSPISNQPQHF. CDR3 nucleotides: TGTGCCATCAGTGAAGGGGGCTCCCCTATTAGCAATCAGCCCCAGCATTTT.

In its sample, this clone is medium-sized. The CDR3 sequence is CASSSGTGPPSVYF. The CDR3 region has the DNA TGTGCCAGCAGCTCCGGGACAGGTCCCCCATCCGTGTACTTC. The rearrangement uses TRBV7-9 and TRBJ2-5; the match to TRBD1 covers 8 bases. V lost 4 bases to trimming and J lost 13 bases; unmatched junction nucleotides: 14. CDR3 length: 14 residues. Germline CDR1 and CDR2: SEHNR and FQNEAQ (reference sequence).